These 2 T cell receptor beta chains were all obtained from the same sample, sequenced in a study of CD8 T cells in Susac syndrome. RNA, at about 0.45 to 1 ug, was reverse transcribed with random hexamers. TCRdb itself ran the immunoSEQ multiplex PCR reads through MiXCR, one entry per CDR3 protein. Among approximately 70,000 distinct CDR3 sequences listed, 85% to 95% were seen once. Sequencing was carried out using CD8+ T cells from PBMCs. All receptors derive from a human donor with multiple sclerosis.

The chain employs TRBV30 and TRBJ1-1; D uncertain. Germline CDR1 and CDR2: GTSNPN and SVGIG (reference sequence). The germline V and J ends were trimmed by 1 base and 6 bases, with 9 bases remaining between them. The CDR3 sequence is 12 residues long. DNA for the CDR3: TGTGCCTGGAGTGAGGACCATGCTGAAGCTTTCTTT. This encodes CAWSEDHAEAFF.

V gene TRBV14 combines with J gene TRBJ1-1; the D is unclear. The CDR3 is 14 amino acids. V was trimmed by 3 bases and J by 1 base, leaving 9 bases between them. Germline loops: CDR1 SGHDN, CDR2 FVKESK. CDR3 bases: TGTGCCAGCAGCCATACTTGGGGGAACACTGAAGCTTTCTTT. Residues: CASSHTWGNTEAFF.